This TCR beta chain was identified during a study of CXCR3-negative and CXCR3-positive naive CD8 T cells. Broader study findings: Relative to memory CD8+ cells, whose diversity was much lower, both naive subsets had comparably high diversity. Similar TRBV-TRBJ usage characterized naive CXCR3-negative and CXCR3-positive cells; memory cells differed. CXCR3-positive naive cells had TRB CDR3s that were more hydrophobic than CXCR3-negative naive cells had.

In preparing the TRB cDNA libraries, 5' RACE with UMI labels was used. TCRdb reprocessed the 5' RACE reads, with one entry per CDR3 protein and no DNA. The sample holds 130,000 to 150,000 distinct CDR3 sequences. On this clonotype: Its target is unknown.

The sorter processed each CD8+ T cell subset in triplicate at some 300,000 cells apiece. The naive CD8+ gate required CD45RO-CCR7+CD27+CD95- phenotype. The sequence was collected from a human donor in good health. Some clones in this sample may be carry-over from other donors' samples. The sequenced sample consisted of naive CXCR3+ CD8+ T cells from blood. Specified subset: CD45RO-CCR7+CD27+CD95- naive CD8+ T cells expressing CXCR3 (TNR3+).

CDR3: CASRLTSGPAGGYTF. The gene calls are TRBV6-5 and TRBJ1-2. CDR1 is MNHEY and CDR2 is SVGAGI in the germline V gene. The CDR3 is made up of 15 amino acids.